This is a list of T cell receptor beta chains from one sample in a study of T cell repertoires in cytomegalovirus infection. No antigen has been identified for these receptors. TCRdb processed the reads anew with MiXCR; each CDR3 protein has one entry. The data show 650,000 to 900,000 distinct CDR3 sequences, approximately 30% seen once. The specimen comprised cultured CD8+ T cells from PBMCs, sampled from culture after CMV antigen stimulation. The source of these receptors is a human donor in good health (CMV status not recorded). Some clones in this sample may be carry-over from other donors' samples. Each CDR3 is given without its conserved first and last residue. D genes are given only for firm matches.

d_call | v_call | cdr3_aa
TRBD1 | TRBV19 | ASNPRGQESTDTQY
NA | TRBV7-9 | ASSSGGKGTEAF
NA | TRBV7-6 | ASSSLGLEETQY
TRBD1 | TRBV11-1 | ASSLGQALSNYGYT
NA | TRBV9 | ASSPAVVGTEAF
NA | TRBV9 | ASSEGGGPVNTEAF
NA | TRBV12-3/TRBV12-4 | ASSVPGHYNEQF
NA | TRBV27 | ASSPDGDNEQF
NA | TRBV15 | ATSSGGYEQY
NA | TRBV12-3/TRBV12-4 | ASSLSGTSTGDTGELF
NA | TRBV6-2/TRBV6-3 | ASSYRDVGEQF
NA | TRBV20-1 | SVPGTAVYNEQF
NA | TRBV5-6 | ASSLGNHYNSPLH
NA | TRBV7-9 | ASRLSDEKLF
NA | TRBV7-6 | ASSMAGEETQY
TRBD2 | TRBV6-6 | ASSYSILAGGPSYNEQF
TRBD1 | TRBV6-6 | ASSSSGTAGI
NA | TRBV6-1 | ASSELLSSGDTQY
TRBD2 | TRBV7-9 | ASSPPGGSPDWDEQY
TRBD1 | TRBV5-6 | ASSWTGVQQY
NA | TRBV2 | ASSEEGSSGNTIY
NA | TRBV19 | ASTTGRGWYNEQF
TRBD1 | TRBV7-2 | ASSLTRQGGDTGELF
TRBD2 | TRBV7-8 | ASSYRLAGGYNEQF
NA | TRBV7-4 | ASTIAGTEGGNYEQY
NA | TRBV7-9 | ASSSYHGAYTEAF
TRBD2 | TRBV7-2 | ASSPTSGGSYEQY
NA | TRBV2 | ASSAGRGYLQETQY
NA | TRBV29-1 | SVEDHAENTEAF
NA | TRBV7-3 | ASSWVLTDTQY
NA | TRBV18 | ASSPTDSVNIQY
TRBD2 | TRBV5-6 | ASSGGGVYTDTQY
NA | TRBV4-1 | ASRFRQEPMTPQETQY
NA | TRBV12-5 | ASGLVSTDTQY